The clone carrying this TCR beta chain was observed many times. Antigen: not known. MiXCR, applied by TCRdb to the 5' RACE reads, yields one record per CDR3 protein. The sample contains 300,000 to 350,000 distinct CDR3 sequences, approximately 11% of which appear only once. This CDR3 is 14 amino acids long. The ends lost 5 bases at V and 1 base at J; junction bases unmatched: 4. Germline CDR1 SGHTA, CDR2 FQGNSA. This entry belongs to a study of T cells after yellow fever vaccination. Study-wide findings and caveats: One caveat is that FACS-sorted repertoires could contain abundant clonotypes contaminating from the bulk population.

The rearrangement uses TRBV7-2 and TRBJ2-5; 7 bases fit TRBD1. The sample here was CD4+ T cells sorted from PBMCs, taken 45 days after the yellow fever booster vaccination. This clonotype was sampled from a man aged 18 to 29 who received the YFV17D yellow fever vaccine. The CDR3 sequence is CASSPDRAQETQYF. The CDR3 DNA sequence: TGTGCCAGCAGCCCCGACAGGGCCCAAGAGACCCAGTACTTC.